This entry describes one T cell receptor (beta chain). This entry is derived from a study of blood T cell repertoires in COVID-19. Unmatched junction bases numbered 13, after V lost 8 bases and J lost 0 bases. The germline CDR1 and CDR2 sequences are SGHTS and YDEGEE. The length of the CDR3 is 18 residues. TCRdb's copy holds only in-frame clones and misses some; the assay was immunoSEQ multiplex PCR. The sample contains 150,000 to 200,000 clones, 80% to 90% of which appear only once. The source material was peripheral blood. The TCR comes from a man between 60 and 70 years old with acute or convalescent COVID-19. This sequence joins TRBV5-8 and TRBJ2-3, with 12 bases identical to TRBD2. CDR3 DNA: TGTGCCAGTCCCCGGCGGGCTAGCGGGGGGGAAAGCACAGATACGCAGTATTTT. Protein product: CASPRRASGGESTDTQYF.